This TCR beta chain was recovered during a study of memory CD4+ T cells and cytomegalovirus serostatus. About the study: This sample comes from healthy Belgian adults, about 10 CMV seropositive, about 25 seronegative. Whole-study findings and limits: The CMV-associated TCR signature appears largely within the CD4+ memory repertoire. About 40% of the roughly 150 known CMV-associated TCRbeta sequences appeared in CD4+ memory.

Profiled with immunoSEQ multiplex PCR; TCRdb holds only in-frame clones, not every one. This sample has 25,000 to 30,000 clones, with about 75% found just once. Details on this clone: The antigen remains undetermined.

The CDR3 runs to 15 residues. Germline V gives CDR1 LGHNA, CDR2 YSLEER. V lost 0 bases, J lost 7 bases, and 4 bases stayed unmatched. The sort gate was single viable CD3+CD4+CD8-CD45RO+ cells for memory CD4+ T cells. The sequence derives from an adult in good health and CMV-seronegative. Sample: memory CD4+ T cells from blood. The gene calls are TRBV4-3 and TRBJ2-1; 9 bases are shared with TRBD2. CDR3 in amino acids: CASSQEGLAANEQFF. CDR3 nucleotides: TGCGCCAGCAGCCAAGAGGGACTAGCTGCAAATGAGCAGTTCTTC.